This T cell receptor beta chain originates from a study of OX40 agonist ivuxolimab in advanced cancers. The CDR3 length is 14 residues. V lost 0 bases, J lost 4 bases, and 9 bases lay in between. The germline V gene has CDR1 ENHRY and CDR2 SYGVKD. TCRdb keeps only in-frame clones here, not all; method: immunoSEQ multiplex PCR. Here the sample spans about 42,000 clones, 82% being singletons. Study observations and caveats: At doses 0.1 to 3.0 mg/kg, CD4+ and CD8+ clones expanded.

Autoimmune disease history or systemic immunosuppression disqualified patients. Worth noting for this clone: The antigen remains undetermined.

The chain uses TRBV10-3 and TRBJ1-2; TRBD1 is a possible D gene (6 bases). This receptor was taken from an adult with an advanced solid tumor such as melanoma, head and neck, liver or kidney cancer. The sample here was CD4+ or CD8+ T cells sorted from blood, taken in a trial of the OX40 agonist ivuxolimab. The CDR3 spells CAISESGGGYGYTF. The DNA of the CDR3 is TGTGCCATCAGTGAGTCTGGGGGCGGCTATGGCTACACCTTC.